This TCR beta chain was documented in a study of T cells in Graves' hyperthyroidism and ophthalmopathy. The study, taken as a whole, reports: By a 13 V-J model, ophthalmopathy was set apart from stable hyperthyroidism.

This clonotype was counted many times. Its antigen is still unknown. Amplification of TCR beta CDR3 regions used RNA as the template. The HTBI primer set drove a first-round RT-PCR of the TCR CDR3. TCRdb independently ran MiXCR on the multiplex PCR reads; one entry per CDR3 protein. This table holds over 350,000 distinct CDR3 sequences, about an eighth found once. The germline V gene has CDR1 DFQATT and CDR2 SNEGSKA (reference sequence). V shed 1 base and J 2 bases; nucleotides not matched to a gene: 6. The CDR3 length is 16 residues. The TCR was taken from a man aged 50-60 years with Graves' ophthalmopathy. The sequenced sample was blood. This chain uses TRBV20-1 with TRBJ2-7; TRBD2 matches 12 bases. The CDR3 coding sequence is TGCAGTGCTAGAGCTAGCGGGAGGGCCCGAACCTACGAGCAGTACTTC. Residues: CSARASGRARTYEQYF.